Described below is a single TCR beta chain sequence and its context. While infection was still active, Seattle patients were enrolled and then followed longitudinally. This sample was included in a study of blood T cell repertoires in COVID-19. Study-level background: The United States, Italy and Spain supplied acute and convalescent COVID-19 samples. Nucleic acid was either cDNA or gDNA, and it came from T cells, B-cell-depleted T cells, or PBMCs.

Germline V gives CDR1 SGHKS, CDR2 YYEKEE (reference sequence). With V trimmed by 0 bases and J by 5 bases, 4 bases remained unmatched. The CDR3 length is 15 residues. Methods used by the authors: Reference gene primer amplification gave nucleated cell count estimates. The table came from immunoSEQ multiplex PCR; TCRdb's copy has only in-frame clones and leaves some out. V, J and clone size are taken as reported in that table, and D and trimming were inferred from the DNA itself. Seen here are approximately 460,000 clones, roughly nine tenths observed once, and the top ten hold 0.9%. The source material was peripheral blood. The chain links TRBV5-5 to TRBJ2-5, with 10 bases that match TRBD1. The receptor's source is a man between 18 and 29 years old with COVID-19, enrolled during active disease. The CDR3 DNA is TGTGCCAGCAGCTTGGGGACAGGGGGTCGGGAGACCCAGTACTTC. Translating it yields CASSLGTGGRETQYF.